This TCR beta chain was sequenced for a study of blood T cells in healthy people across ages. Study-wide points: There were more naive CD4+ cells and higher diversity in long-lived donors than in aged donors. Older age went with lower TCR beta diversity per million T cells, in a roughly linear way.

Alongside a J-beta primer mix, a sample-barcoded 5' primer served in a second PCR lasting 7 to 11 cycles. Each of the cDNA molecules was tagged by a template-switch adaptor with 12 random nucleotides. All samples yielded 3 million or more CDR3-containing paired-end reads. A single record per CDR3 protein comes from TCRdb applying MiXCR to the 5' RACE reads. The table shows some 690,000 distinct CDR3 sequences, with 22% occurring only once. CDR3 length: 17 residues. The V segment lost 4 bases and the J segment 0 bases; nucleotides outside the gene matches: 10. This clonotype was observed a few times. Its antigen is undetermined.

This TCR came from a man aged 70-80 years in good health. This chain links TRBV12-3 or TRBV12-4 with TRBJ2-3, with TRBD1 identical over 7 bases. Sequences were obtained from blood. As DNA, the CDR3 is TGTGCCAGCAGTTCCCGCGACAGGGTCCAAAGCACAGATACGCAGTATTTT. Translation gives CASSSRDRVQSTDTQYF.